One sample yielded the 14 T cell receptor beta chains listed below, sequenced in a study of shared clonotypes between healthy human individuals. TCRdb keeps only in-frame clones here, not all; method: immunoSEQ multiplex PCR. This sample yields 950,000 to 1,300,000 clones, of which 70% to 80% are seen a single time; nearly 1.5% belongs to the top ten. Sequenced: memory CD4+ T cells sorted from blood. Subset denoted: CD45RA-negative fraction. The receptors shown here come from a man between 18 and 29 years old in good health.

The chain has TRBV19 and TRBJ1-6; 10 bases map to TRBD1. The CDR3 is 15 amino acids. CDR1 and CDR2 (germline): LNHDA, SQIVND (reference sequence). Trimming took 6 bases from V and 10 from J; bases not matched to a gene: 9. The chain's CDR3 is CASSPPGTGVSPLHF. CDR3 DNA: TGTGCCAGTAGCCCCCCCGGGACAGGGGTATCACCCCTCCACTTT.

To note about this clone: The same CDR3 also results from other DNA sequences found in this sample. The chain recombines TRBV7-2 with TRBJ2-7, with D perhaps matching TRBD2 (6 bases). The V gene lost 0 bases and the J gene lost 4 bases, with 10 bases spanning the gap. CDR1 SGHTA and CDR2 FQGNSA come from the germline V gene. The CDR3 spans 14 residues. CDR3 DNA sequence: TGTGCCAGCAGCTTAGCACTAGCTGCATACGAGCAGTACTTC. Encoded protein: CASSLALAAYEQYF.

The chain recombines TRBV5-1 with TRBJ2-5, with 8 nucleotides matching TRBD2. The CDR3 loop spans 15 amino acids. The trim removed 7 bases at V and 2 bases at J, leaving 10 bases unmatched. Per germline, CDR1 SGHRS and CDR2 YFSETQ. The CDR3 sequence is CASGALAGRQETQYF. The CDR3 DNA follows: TGCGCCAGCGGAGCCTTAGCGGGGAGACAAGAGACCCAGTACTTC. Drawing the rest from reference TRBV5-1 and TRBJ2-5, the complete variable domain is KAGVTQTPRYLIKTRGQQVTLSCSPISGHRSVSWYQQTPGQGLQFLFEYFSETQRNKGNFPGRFSGRQFSNSRSEMNVSTLELGDSALYLCASGALAGRQETQYFGPGTRLLVL.

The chain employs TRBV30 and TRBJ2-5; TRBD1 or TRBD2 may be the D gene (6 bases each). Trimming left V 0 bases short and J 4 bases short, with 9 bases between. The CDR3 runs to 13 residues. CDR1 is GTSNPN, CDR2 SVGIG, per germline (reference sequence). DNA for the CDR3: TGTGCCTGGAGTGTGACGGGGGCAGAGACCCAGTACTTC. It codes for CAWSVTGAETQYF. The full variable domain, with the rest looked up from reference TRBV30 and TRBJ2-5, is SQTIHQWPATLVQPVGSPLSLECTVEGTSNPNLYWYRQAAGRGLQLLFYSVGIGQISSEVPQNLSASRPQDRQFILSSKKLLLSDSGFYLCAWSVTGAETQYFGPGTRLLVL.

This clone was counted once. The chain couples TRBV5-1 to TRBJ1-6, with a weak D call TRBD1 (6 bases). The germline V gene has CDR1 SGHRS and CDR2 YFSETQ. The length of the CDR3 is 14 residues. V lost 4 bases and J lost 13, with 18 bases in between. CDR3 loop: CASSLRQERDPLHF. The CDR3 coding sequence is TGCGCCAGCAGCCTCCGACAGGAACGGGATCCCCTCCACTTT.

As regards this clone: Other DNA sequences in the sample encode the same CDR3. The rearrangement links TRBV5-1 to TRBJ2-3; D is uncertain. The germline CDR1 and CDR2 sequences are SGHRS and YFSETQ. CDR3 length: 14 residues. The V gene lost 0 bases and the J gene lost 2 bases, with 7 bases spanning the gap. CDR3 region: CASSLAADTDTQYF. CDR3 sequence (DNA): TGCGCCAGCAGCTTGGCTGCCGACACAGATACGCAGTATTTT.

This chain uses TRBV15 with TRBJ2-3; 9 positions agree with TRBD2. The V segment lost 1 base and the J segment 5 bases; nucleotides outside the gene matches: 10. This CDR3 is built from 17 residues. Germline CDR1 is LNHNV and CDR2 is YYDKDF (reference sequence). DNA of the CDR3: TGTGCCACCAGCAGAGGGCAGCGGGAGCGGGGGGAAGATACGCAGTATTTT. It specifies CATSRGQRERGEDTQYF.

In the case of this clone: The identical CDR3 is also encoded by other nucleotide sequences in the sample. This chain joins TRBV28 and TRBJ1-2; 8 nucleotides agree with TRBD1. The trim removed 5 bases at V and 4 bases at J, leaving 6 bases unmatched. This CDR3 spans 14 amino acids. Per germline, CDR1 MDHEN and CDR2 SYDVKM. DNA of the CDR3: TGTGCCAGCAGTCCTCAGGGGGCCGGCTATGGCTACACCTTC. It specifies CASSPQGAGYGYTF.

V and J are TRBV6-5 and TRBJ1-3, with a tentative D call TRBD1 (5 bases). The CDR3 totals 15 residues. The V end lost 2 bases, the J end lost 4 bases, and 12 bases lay between the germline ends. CDR1 and CDR2 from the germline V gene are MNHEY and SVGAGI. The CDR3 reads CASSYGGVLGNTIYF. As DNA, the CDR3 is TGTGCCAGCAGTTACGGGGGGGTTTTAGGAAACACCATATATTTT.

The chain carries TRBV19 and TRBJ2-3, with 12 bases fitting TRBD2. This CDR3 is 16 amino acids long. CDR1 and CDR2 (germline): LNHDA, SQIVND (reference sequence). V trimming: 4 bases; J trimming: 6 bases; junction bases outside the gene matches: 8. The CDR3 nucleotides read TGTGCCAGTAGTAGACCGGGACTAGCGGGCTGGGATACGCAGTATTTT. Amino acids: CASSRPGLAGWDTQYF.

The J gene is TRBJ1-2, the V gene TRBV6-1; D is uncertain. The CDR3 runs 13 residues. Germline V gene lookup returns CDR1 MNHNS and CDR2 SASEGT. Trimming shortened V by 7 bases and J by 4 bases, and 13 bases separated the two germline ends. The CDR3 bases are TGTGCCAGCAAATCCCCCCCGGGCTATGGCTACACCTTC. Its protein is CASKSPPGYGYTF.

The gene calls are TRBV7-3 and TRBJ2-5; D remains ambiguous. V was shortened by 3 bases and J by 3 bases, with 8 bases between the two germline ends. This CDR3 has 13 residues. Germline CDR1 is SGHTA and CDR2 is FQGTGA. CDR3 in amino acids: CASSFSTKETQYF. CDR3 sequence (DNA): TGTGCCAGCAGCTTTTCCACGAAAGAGACCCAGTACTTC.

This chain connects TRBV9 to TRBJ1-1; D gene unclear. Germline CDR1 SGDLS, CDR2 YYNGEE. With 0 bases removed from V and 0 bases from J, the gap between germline ends came to 15 bases. This CDR3 comprises 17 residues. CDR3: CASSVEALHSMNTEAFF. CDR3 DNA: TGTGCCAGCAGCGTAGAAGCCCTACACTCGATGAACACTGAAGCTTTCTTT.

DNA for the CDR3: TGCGCCAGCAGCCTCGGGGAGCAGTACTTC. This gives the protein CASSLGEQYF. J is TRBJ2-7 and V is TRBV4-1; D is unresolved. V was cut by 4 bases and J by 7 bases, with 5 bases left in between. CDR3 length equals 10 residues. Germline-derived CDR1 and CDR2 are MGHRA and YSYEKL.